These 20 T cell receptor beta chains were sequenced from one sample in a study of T cell responses to AZD1222 COVID-19 vaccine. The protocol was immunoSEQ multiplex PCR, while the TCRdb copy is restricted to in-frame clones and leaves out a portion. The data contain 90,000 to 110,000 clones, about 88% of them singletons. The specimen was peripheral blood, collected on day 0 of AZD1222 vaccination. These receptors came from an adult in good health.

This chain uses TRBV12-3 or TRBV12-4 with TRBJ1-3; D is ambiguous. V shed 6 bases and J shed 4 bases, with 10 bases lying between them. The CDR3 length is 13 residues. CDR3 DNA: TGTGCCAGCAGCCCGGGTGTGGGAAACACCATATATTTT. Its protein is CASSPGVGNTIYF.

The CDR3 is CASGRSDSLNTEAFF. DNA of the CDR3: TGTGCTAGTGGCCGATCGGACAGCTTGAACACTGAAGCTTTCTTT. V gene TRBV12-5 combines with J gene TRBJ1-1, with a possible D match to TRBD1 (6 bases). Trimming removed 6 bases from V and 0 bases from J, with 14 bases in between. Germline V gene data show CDR1 as LGHNT and CDR2 as FRNRAP. The CDR3 has 15 residues. Filled out from reference TRBV12-5 and TRBJ1-1, the complete variable domain reads DARVTQTPRHKVTEMGQEVTMRCQPILGHNTVFWYRQTMMQGLELLAYFRNRAPLDDSGMPKDRFSAEMPDATLATLKIQPSEPRDSAVYFCASGRSDSLNTEAFFGQGTRLTVV.

V is TRBV5-1 and J is TRBJ1-1; a weak D match, TRBD1 (6 bases). Between the trimmed V and J ends, which lost 3 bases and 5 bases, there was a span of 20 bases. The CDR3 contains 16 residues. Germline CDR1 SGHRS, CDR2 YFSETQ. Here the CDR3 reads CASSSPNREVRTEAFF. DNA of the CDR3: TGCGCCAGCAGCTCCCCCAACAGGGAAGTACGGACTGAAGCTTTCTTT.

The chain couples TRBV6-5 to TRBJ1-5; D perhaps matches TRBD1 (6 bases). The CDR3 extends over 13 amino acids. Germline CDR1 MNHEY, CDR2 SVGAGI. The V and J ends lost 6 bases and 6 bases respectively, with 12 bases between them. Here the CDR3 reads CASRSGEGQPQHF. The DNA of the CDR3 is TGTGCCAGCAGGTCAGGGGAGGGTCAGCCCCAGCATTTT.

The chain combines TRBV28 with TRBJ2-3, with D tentatively TRBD1 (6 bases). CDR3 length equals 14 residues. The V gene's germline CDR1 is MDHEN and CDR2 SYDVKM. Trimming removed 6 bases at V and 1 base at J, with 11 bases between. The CDR3 region is CASRGAVGTDTQYF. CDR3 sequence (DNA): TGTGCCAGCAGGGGGGCGGTGGGCACAGATACGCAGTATTTT.

This clone was counted ten times or more. This sequence joins TRBV5-1 and TRBJ1-2; D is unclear. The CDR3 totals 14 residues. V was pared by 4 bases and J by 2 bases, with 12 bases between. The germline CDR1 and CDR2 sequences are SGHRS and YFSETQ. CDR3 nucleotides: TGCGCCAGCAGCCCAGCGGCAGGCAACTATGGCTACACCTTC. It codes for CASSPAAGNYGYTF.

This clone appeared a single time. The genes are TRBV19 and TRBJ1-4; D not certain. This CDR3 has 16 amino acids. V was cut by 3 bases and J by 5 bases, with 16 bases left in between. Germline V gene sequence: CDR1 LNHDA, CDR2 SQIVND (reference sequence). CDR3 loop: CASSISTEGQNEKLFF. CDR3 bases: TGTGCCAGTAGTATCTCTACAGAAGGTCAAAATGAAAAACTGTTTTTT.

The chain uses TRBV7-8 and TRBJ1-2; no clear D gene. Trimming shortened V by 5 bases and J by 3 bases, and 16 bases separated the two germline ends. This CDR3 spans 15 amino acids. The V gene's germline CDR1 is SGHVS and CDR2 FQNEAQ. CDR3 sequence reads: CASSAFRNDDYGYTF. The CDR3 nucleotides are TGTGCCAGCAGCGCCTTCAGGAACGATGACTATGGCTACACCTTC.

The chain combines TRBV7-9 with TRBJ1-2; D might be TRBD1 (6 bases). Germline CDR1 and CDR2: SEHNR and FQNEAQ (reference sequence). This CDR3 has 13 residues. V lost 3 bases, J lost 8 bases, and 13 bases lay in between. CDR3 sequence reads: CASSFSGGKGYTF. CDR3 bases: TGTGCCAGCAGCTTTTCTGGGGGCAAAGGCTACACCTTC.

The V gene is TRBV7-9, the J gene TRBJ2-7; tentative D call: TRBD2 (6 bases). This CDR3 spans 15 amino acids. V shed 2 bases and J shed 6 bases, with 17 bases lying between them. Germline lookup yields CDR1 SEHNR and CDR2 FQNEAQ (reference sequence). DNA of the CDR3: TGTGCCAGCAGCTTAAGGGGAGGACCTCCGTTCGAGCAGTACTTC. Protein sequence: CASSLRGGPPFEQYF.

This chain uses TRBV19 with TRBJ1-4, with 7 positions matching TRBD1. Germline loops: CDR1 LNHDA, CDR2 SQIVND (reference sequence). This CDR3 is built from 14 residues. V lost 3 bases to trimming and J lost 10 bases; unmatched junction nucleotides: 8. CDR3 loop: CASSMTGTLGKLFF. The CDR3 DNA is TGTGCCAGTAGTATGACAGGGACTCTCGGAAAACTGTTTTTT. Supplemented by reference TRBV19 and TRBJ1-4, the full variable domain reads DGGITQSPKYLFRKEGQNVTLSCEQNLNHDAMYWYRQDPGQGLRLIYYSQIVNDFQKGDIAEGYSVSREKKESFPLTVTSAQKNPTAFYLCASSMTGTLGKLFFGSGTQLSVL.

The chain couples TRBV12-3 or TRBV12-4 to TRBJ1-5; the D is unclear. V was pared by 1 base and J by 7 bases, with 8 bases between. The CDR3 has 13 residues. The CDR3 is CASSLGPEQPQHF. CDR3 DNA: TGTGCCAGCAGTTTAGGCCCGGAACAGCCCCAGCATTTT.

This rearrangement joins TRBV28 to TRBJ2-7; 9 bases are a match to TRBD1. Germline assignment: CDR1 MDHEN and CDR2 SYDVKM. With V trimmed by 6 bases and J by 4 bases, 13 bases remained unmatched. The length of the CDR3 is 16 residues. CDR3 in amino acids: CASSLPWTGAEYEQYF. CDR3 DNA: TGTGCCAGCAGCCTCCCTTGGACAGGGGCTGAATACGAGCAGTACTTC.

The rearrangement joins TRBV28 to TRBJ1-1; TRBD1 matches at 7 bases. The CDR3 totals 15 residues. The V gene's germline CDR1 is MDHEN and CDR2 SYDVKM. V lost 7 bases and J lost 1; bases outside the gene matches: 9. In DNA form, the CDR3 reads TGTGCCAGCACCGCGACACAGGGGTGGAACACTGAAGCTTTCTTT. As protein: CASTATQGWNTEAFF.

The rearrangement joins TRBV24-1 to TRBJ2-5, with 9 nucleotides matching TRBD2. The germline V gene has CDR1 KGHDR and CDR2 SFDVKD. The CDR3 covers 15 residues. Trimming at V came to 5 bases and at J to 5 bases, leaving 8 bases not matched to a gene. As DNA, the CDR3 is TGTGCCACCAGTGCCCTTAGCGGGAGCTGGGAGACCCAGTACTTC. Translated: CATSALSGSWETQYF.

The rearrangement links TRBV5-4 to TRBJ2-7; TRBD1 matches at 7 bases. The length of the CDR3 is 13 residues. With 4 bases clipped from V and 3 bases from J, the junction kept 4 bases outside the gene matches. Germline lookup yields CDR1 SGHNT and CDR2 YYREEE (reference sequence). The CDR3 nucleotides read TGTGCCAGCAGCCAGACAGGGATCTACGAGCAGTACTTC. Protein: CASSQTGIYEQYF.

The genes are TRBV19 and TRBJ1-1; TRBD1 agrees at 7 bases. Germline V gene sequence: CDR1 LNHDA, CDR2 SQIVND (reference sequence). Germline trimming cut 1 base from V and 5 bases from J; bases unmatched to any gene: 4. The CDR3 is made up of 14 amino acids. The chain's CDR3 is CASSIGGGATEAFF. The CDR3 nucleotides are TGTGCCAGTAGTATAGGAGGGGGCGCGACTGAAGCTTTCTTT.

This clone was detected a few times. This chain joins TRBV30 and TRBJ1-6, with D possibly matching TRBD1 (5 bases). This CDR3 has 14 amino acids. The germline V gene encodes CDR1 GTSNPN and CDR2 SVGIG (reference sequence). V was shortened by 2 bases and J by 6 bases, with 11 bases between the two germline ends. CDR3 sequence reads: CAWSSGTPNSPLHF. The CDR3 DNA sequence: TGTGCCTGGAGTAGTGGGACGCCTAATTCACCCCTCCACTTT.

The chain links TRBV5-4 to TRBJ1-5, with D hard to call. This CDR3 contains 14 residues. V was pared by 0 bases and J by 2 bases, with 6 bases between. Germline V gene lookup returns CDR1 SGHNT and CDR2 YYREEE (reference sequence). The CDR3 coding sequence is TGTGCCAGCAGCTTGGGTGGGGGCAATCAGCCCCAGCATTTT. It is translated as CASSLGGGNQPQHF.

The chain links TRBV2 to TRBJ1-3, with D uncertain. The CDR3 has 15 amino acids. V was pared by 6 bases and J by 9 bases, with 21 bases between. From germline, CDR1 is SNHLY and CDR2 FYNNEI. The DNA of the CDR3 is TGTGCCAGCAGCGCGAGCCGGGCCTCCGGTAGCACCATATATTTT. Its protein is CASSASRASGSTIYF.